This T cell receptor (beta chain) came from a study of T cell responses to AZD1222 COVID-19 vaccine. Study outcomes and limitations: Vaccination with two AZD1222 doses was followed by a rise in Spike-specific TCR breadth and depth. Sampled repertoires all dated from after the peak T cell response. Possibly, clonal diversity was underestimated; donors were largely white British and included more females. Nearly half of unique spike-specific TCRs reportedly avoided B.1.351 and B.1.1.7 mutated regions.

V lost 6 bases to trimming and J lost 7 bases; unmatched junction nucleotides: 21. The germline V gene has CDR1 MDHEN and CDR2 SYDVKM. This CDR3 region has 18 residues. Comments on this clone: Its matching antigen is unknown.

TCRdb keeps only in-frame clones here, not all; method: immunoSEQ multiplex PCR. The repertoire holds 150,000 or so clones, with around 90% as singletons. The specimen was peripheral blood, collected on day 0 of AZD1222 vaccination. The genes are TRBV28 and TRBJ2-3, with 8 bases lining up with TRBD1. This receptor was identified in an adult in good health. The CDR3 loop reads CASRSGGLDAGLINTQYF. For the CDR3, the DNA is TGTGCCAGCAGATCAGGGGGCTTGGATGCGGGACTTATCAATACGCAGTATTTT.